These 14 T cell receptor beta chains originate from one sample sequenced in a study of T cell clonotyping in hematopoietic cell transplantation. The assay was immunoSEQ multiplex PCR, and TCRdb's table has in-frame clones only and misses some. Of tens of thousands of clones in the sample, 92% were seen once. This specimen consisted of PBMCs, obtained 100 days after allogeneic stem cell transplant. These receptors all come from a female patient aged 50-60 years who had an allogeneic stem cell transplant from a related donor, so the T cells may come from the graft donor. Some clones in this sample may be carry-over from other donors' samples.

The chain links TRBV7-2 to TRBJ1-4; D is perhaps TRBD1 (5 bases). This CDR3 has 15 residues. The V and J ends lost 4 bases and 5 bases respectively, with 14 bases between them. Per the germline V gene, CDR1 is SGHTA and CDR2 is FQGNSA. Here the CDR3 DNA reads TGTGCCAGCAGCTCAATGACAGCCCGGAATGAAAAACTGTTTTTT. This translates into CASSSMTARNEKLFF.

The chain has TRBV5-4 and TRBJ2-7; weak D call: TRBD1 (5 bases). The CDR3 sequence is 13 residues long. Trimming stripped 4 bases from V and 3 bases from J, with 11 bases between. Germline V gives CDR1 SGHNT, CDR2 YYREEE (reference sequence). The CDR3 DNA reads as TGTGCCAGCAGCGAGGACATCGGCTACGAGCAGTACTTC. This translates into CASSEDIGYEQYF.

CDR3: CAWDRGRTDTQYF. The CDR3, as DNA: TGTGCCTGGGACAGGGGTAGGACAGATACGCAGTATTTT. The chain uses TRBV30 and TRBJ2-3; 8 nucleotides align to TRBD1. After removal of 5 bases from V and 3 bases from J, the junction contained 4 bases not matched to a gene. The CDR3 covers 13 residues. The germline gives CDR1 GTSNPN, CDR2 SVGIG (reference sequence).

The chain couples TRBV13 to TRBJ1-4, with D hard to call. Between the trimmed V and J ends, which lost 0 bases and 8 bases, there was a span of 13 bases. There are 15 residues in the CDR3. The germline V gene encodes CDR1 PRHDT and CDR2 FYEKMQ (reference sequence). CDR3 coding DNA: TGTGCCAGCAGCTTAGGTCGGGGAGACATGGAAAAACTGTTTTTT. It specifies CASSLGRGDMEKLFF. The full variable domain, with the rest looked up from reference TRBV13 and TRBJ1-4, is AAGVIQSPRHLIKEKRETATLKCYPIPRHDTVYWYQQGPGQDPQFLISFYEKMQSDKGSIPDRFSAQQFSDYHSELNMSSLELGDSALYFCASSLGRGDMEKLFFGSGTQLSVL.

V gene TRBV19 combines with J gene TRBJ2-1; D unresolved. Germline V CDR1 and CDR2: LNHDA, SQIVND (reference sequence). With 3 bases removed from V and 8 bases from J, the gap between germline ends came to 5 bases. This CDR3 region has 11 residues. The CDR3 reads CASSIEHEQFF. The CDR3 nucleotides read TGTGCCAGTAGTATTGAACATGAGCAGTTCTTC. The full variable domain, in which reference TRBV19 and TRBJ2-1 provide the parts outside the CDR3, is DGGITQSPKYLFRKEGQNVTLSCEQNLNHDAMYWYRQDPGQGLRLIYYSQIVNDFQKGDIAEGYSVSREKKESFPLTVTSAQKNPTAFYLCASSIEHEQFFGPGTRLTVL.

The chain employs TRBV20-1 and TRBJ1-1; perhaps TRBD1 as D (5 bases). The CDR3 covers 11 residues. Per the germline V gene, CDR1 is DFQATT and CDR2 is SNEGSKA (reference sequence). V was trimmed by 8 bases and J by 8 bases, leaving 15 bases between them. CDR3 nucleotide sequence: TGCAGTTACAGGTTCCAAGACGAAGCTTTCTTT. Residues: CSYRFQDEAFF.

The V gene is TRBV5-8, the J gene TRBJ2-7; D possibly corresponds to TRBD1 (5 bases). CDR1 and CDR2 from the germline V gene are SGHTS and YDEGEE. Trimming stripped 4 bases from V and 0 bases from J, with 14 bases between. This CDR3 is 15 amino acids long. CDR3 loop: CASSPTGHSSYEQYF. The CDR3 DNA reads as TGTGCCAGCAGCCCCACCGGACACAGCTCCTACGAGCAGTACTTC.

This chain connects TRBV11-2 to TRBJ1-2; 10 bases match TRBD1. The CDR3 consists of 16 residues. Germline assignment: CDR1 SGHAT and CDR2 FQNNGV. After removal of 5 bases from V and 3 bases from J, the junction contained 9 bases not matched to a gene. CDR3 in DNA: TGTGCCAGCAGCGTGCCGACAGGGGGCGGCTACTATGGCTACACCTTC. Translated: CASSVPTGGGYYGYTF. Full variable domain (rest looked up from reference TRBV11-2 and TRBJ1-2): EAGVAQSPRYKIIEKRQSVAFWCNPISGHATLYWYQQILGQGPKLLIQFQNNGVVDDSQLPKDRFSAERLKGVDSTLKIQPAKLEDSAVYLCASSVPTGGGYYGYTFGSGTRLTVV.

This clone occurred once. The chain links TRBV2 to TRBJ2-7; possibly TRBD1 for D (5 bases). V gave up 6 bases and J gave up 3 bases, with 12 bases separating them. Looked up from germline, CDR1 is SNHLY and CDR2 is FYNNEI. The CDR3 consists of 13 residues. The CDR3 is CASSEDIGYEQYF. The CDR3 nucleotides read TGTGCCAGCAGCGAGGACATCGGCTACGAGCAGTACTTC.

The rearrangement links TRBV27 to TRBJ1-1, with 9 bases lining up with TRBD1. CDR3 size: 15 residues. With V trimmed by 4 bases and J by 4 bases, 7 bases remained unmatched. Germline CDR1 is MNHEY and CDR2 is SMNVEV (reference sequence). The CDR3 reads CASSSYRGQGTEAFF. In DNA form, the CDR3 reads TGTGCCAGCAGTTCCTACAGGGGGCAGGGCACTGAAGCTTTCTTT.

The sample holds one count of this clone. This chain links TRBV6-1 with TRBJ2-5, with 7 positions matching TRBD1. The CDR3 length is 14 residues. With V trimmed by 5 bases and J by 0 bases, 3 bases remained unmatched. CDR1 MNHNS and CDR2 SASEGT come from the germline V gene. DNA of the CDR3: TGTGCCAGCAGTCGCGGACAGGACCAAGAGACCCAGTACTTC. Protein: CASSRGQDQETQYF.

The V call is TRBV14, the J call TRBJ1-2; tentative D call: TRBD1 (5 bases). The V end lost 1 base, the J end lost 5 bases, and 8 bases lay between the germline ends. The CDR3 extends over 13 amino acids. Germline V gene data show CDR1 as SGHDN and CDR2 as FVKESK. The CDR3 region has the DNA TGTGCCAGCAGCCAAGGATGGGGGTATGGCTACACCTTC. Protein product: CASSQGWGYGYTF. The complete variable domain, with remaining parts taken from reference TRBV14 and TRBJ1-2, reads EAGVTQFPSHSVIEKGQTVTLRCDPISGHDNLYWYRRVMGKEIKFLLHFVKESKQDESGMPNNRFLAERTGGTYSTLKVQPAELEDSGVYFCASSQGWGYGYTFGSGTRLTVV.

The V and J genes are TRBV11-3 and TRBJ2-2; 11 bases match TRBD2. This CDR3 has 15 amino acids. Germline CDR1 and CDR2: SGHNT and YENEEA. The V and J ends lost 5 bases and 5 bases, in that order; junction bases with no gene match: 4. In DNA, the CDR3 is TGTGCCAGCAGCCCCCTAGCGGGGGGAACCGGGGAGCTGTTTTTT. Its translation: CASSPLAGGTGELFF.

This rearrangement joins TRBV13 to TRBJ2-7, with unresolved D. Germline V gene data show CDR1 as PRHDT and CDR2 as FYEKMQ (reference sequence). The ends were cut back, 2 bases at V and 2 bases at J, with 7 bases in the middle. This CDR3 comprises 13 residues. The CDR3 reads CASSLLGTYEQYF. CDR3 nucleotide sequence: TGTGCCAGCAGCTTATTGGGGACCTACGAGCAGTACTTC.